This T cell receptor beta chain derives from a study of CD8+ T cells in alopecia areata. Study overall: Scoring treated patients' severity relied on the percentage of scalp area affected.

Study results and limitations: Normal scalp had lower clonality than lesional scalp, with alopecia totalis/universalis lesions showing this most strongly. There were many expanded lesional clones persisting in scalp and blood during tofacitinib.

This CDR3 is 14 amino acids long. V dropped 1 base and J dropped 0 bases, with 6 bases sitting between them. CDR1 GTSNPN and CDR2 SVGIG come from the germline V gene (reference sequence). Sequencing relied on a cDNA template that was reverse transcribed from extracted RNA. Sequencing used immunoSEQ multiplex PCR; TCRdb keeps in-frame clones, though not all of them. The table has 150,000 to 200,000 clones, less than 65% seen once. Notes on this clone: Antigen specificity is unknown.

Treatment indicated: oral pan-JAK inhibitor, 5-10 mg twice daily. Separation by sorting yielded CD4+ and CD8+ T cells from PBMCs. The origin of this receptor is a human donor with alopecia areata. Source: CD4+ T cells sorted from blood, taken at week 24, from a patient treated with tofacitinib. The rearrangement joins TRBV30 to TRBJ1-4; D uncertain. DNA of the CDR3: TGTGCCTGGAGTGGACTTGCAACTAATGAAAAACTGTTTTTT. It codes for CAWSGLATNEKLFF.